Listed here are 25 T cell receptor beta chains from one sample, sequenced in a study of T cell responses to AZD1222 COVID-19 vaccine. Produced via immunoSEQ multiplex PCR; TCRdb's table is partial and in-frame only. The repertoire has about 140,000 clones, just over 90% of them found once; the top ten carry around 0.9%. Specimen: peripheral blood, collected on day 0 of MenACWY control vaccination. The receptors stem from an adult in good health.

V gene TRBV27 combines with J gene TRBJ1-2; D remains ambiguous. The CDR3 covers 14 residues. CDR1 MNHEY and CDR2 SMNVEV come from the germline V gene (reference sequence). The V end lost 5 bases, the J end lost 0 bases, and 10 bases lay between the germline ends. The CDR3 loop reads CASSAWGANYGYTF. The CDR3 DNA reads TGTGCCAGCAGTGCGTGGGGAGCTAACTATGGCTACACCTTC.

The rearrangement joins TRBV30 to TRBJ1-1; D might be TRBD1 (5 bases). Trimming left V 0 bases short and J 5 bases short, with 19 bases between. The CDR3 runs 16 residues. Looked up from germline, CDR1 is GTSNPN and CDR2 is SVGIG (reference sequence). CDR3 region: CAWSVRGGTVWTEAFF. The CDR3 coding sequence is TGTGCCTGGAGTGTACGGGGGGGAACGGTTTGGACTGAAGCTTTCTTT. The full variable domain, in which reference TRBV30 and TRBJ1-1 provide the parts outside the CDR3, is SQTIHQWPATLVQPVGSPLSLECTVEGTSNPNLYWYRQAAGRGLQLLFYSVGIGQISSEVPQNLSASRPQDRQFILSSKKLLLSDSGFYLCAWSVRGGTVWTEAFFGQGTRLTVV.

The V and J genes are TRBV19 and TRBJ1-5, with no clear D. With 4 bases removed from V and 3 bases from J, the gap between germline ends came to 10 bases. This CDR3 has 14 amino acids. Germline assignment: CDR1 LNHDA and CDR2 SQIVND (reference sequence). Written as DNA, the CDR3 is TGTGCCAGTAGTACCAAGCTTCCCAATCAGCCCCAGCATTTT. Its translation: CASSTKLPNQPQHF. Combining the CDR3 with reference TRBV19 and TRBJ1-5 gives the whole variable domain DGGITQSPKYLFRKEGQNVTLSCEQNLNHDAMYWYRQDPGQGLRLIYYSQIVNDFQKGDIAEGYSVSREKKESFPLTVTSAQKNPTAFYLCASSTKLPNQPQHFGDGTRLSIL.

The chain carries TRBV5-1 and TRBJ2-1, with D possibly TRBD2 on 6 matching bases. The germline CDR1 and CDR2 sequences are SGHRS and YFSETQ. V shed 3 bases and J shed 7 bases, with 23 bases lying between them. This CDR3 is 17 amino acids long. The chain's CDR3 is CASSYRRDSAGVNEQFF. The CDR3 nucleotides read TGCGCCAGCAGCTACCGGCGGGACTCCGCAGGAGTAAATGAGCAGTTCTTC. The full variable domain, in which reference TRBV5-1 and TRBJ2-1 provide the parts outside the CDR3, is KAGVTQTPRYLIKTRGQQVTLSCSPISGHRSVSWYQQTPGQGLQFLFEYFSETQRNKGNFPGRFSGRQFSNSRSEMNVSTLELGDSALYLCASSYRRDSAGVNEQFFGPGTRLTVL.

The chain uses TRBV19 and TRBJ2-7, with 9 bases matching TRBD1. V shed 5 bases and J 6 bases; nucleotides not matched to a gene: 20. The germline V gene has CDR1 LNHDA and CDR2 SQIVND (reference sequence). The CDR3 spans 18 residues. The CDR3 region is CASSLGQGSSEFSSEQYF. CDR3 DNA: TGTGCCAGTAGTTTGGGACAGGGAAGTTCTGAGTTCTCGTCCGAGCAGTACTTC.

The chain recombines TRBV3-1 (or the pseudogene TRBV3-2) with TRBJ2-7, with unresolved D. This CDR3 is 11 amino acids long. V was pared by 2 bases and J by 3 bases, with 2 bases between. Germline values: CDR1 LGHDT, CDR2 YNNKEL (reference sequence). The CDR3 protein is CASSQLYEQYF. The CDR3 coding sequence is TGTGCCAGCAGCCAACTCTACGAGCAGTACTTC.

The chain links TRBV7-9 to TRBJ2-7; TRBD1 or TRBD2 may be the D gene (6 bases each). V gave up 0 bases and J gave up 3 bases, with 9 bases separating them. Per the germline V gene, CDR1 is SEHNR and CDR2 is FQNEAQ (reference sequence). This CDR3 has 14 residues. As DNA, the CDR3 is TGTGCCAGCAGCTTAGCAGGAGGGGGCTACGAGCAGTACTTC. This sequence encodes CASSLAGGGYEQYF.

The chain is built from TRBV5-8 and TRBJ1-1; the D gene is possibly TRBD1 (6 bases). CDR1 is SGHTS and CDR2 is YDEGEE in the germline V gene. This CDR3 is 15 amino acids long. The V and J ends lost 4 bases and 3 bases respectively, with 16 bases between them. The CDR3 loop is CASSDRDKSDTEAFF. In DNA form, the CDR3 reads TGTGCCAGCAGCGACCGGGACAAATCAGACACTGAAGCTTTCTTT.

This clone was seen just once. The chain employs TRBV4-3 and TRBJ2-1; no definite D call. Trimming shortened V by 2 bases and J by 3 bases, and 8 bases separated the two germline ends. This CDR3 spans 14 amino acids. Germline V gene data show CDR1 as LGHNA and CDR2 as YSLEER. CDR3 in DNA: TGCGCCAGCAGCCAAAATCGGAACTACAATGAGCAGTTCTTC. Its translation is CASSQNRNYNEQFF.

This chain links TRBV19 with TRBJ1-3; no clear D. Looked up from germline, CDR1 is LNHDA and CDR2 is SQIVND (reference sequence). The CDR3 totals 16 residues. V lost 0 bases, J lost 4 bases, and 13 bases lay in between. CDR3 in DNA: TGTGCCAGTAGTATAGACCGGACTGGATCGGGAAACACCATATATTTT. It translates to CASSIDRTGSGNTIYF.

The chain is built from TRBV19 and TRBJ2-3, with TRBD2 matching 8 bases. This CDR3 spans 17 amino acids. Germline V CDR1 and CDR2: LNHDA, SQIVND (reference sequence). The V and J ends lost 9 bases and 1 base, in that order; junction bases with no gene match: 15. CDR3 region: CASELRASGFGTDTQYF. The CDR3 bases are TGTGCCAGCGAGCTGCGGGCTAGCGGGTTTGGCACAGATACGCAGTATTTT.

The chain is built from TRBV28 and TRBJ1-1; D ambiguous. The germline CDR1 and CDR2 sequences are MDHEN and SYDVKM. Trimming pared 10 bases from V and 11 bases from J, leaving 17 bases between. This CDR3 comprises 11 residues. CDR3 coding DNA: TGTGCCACCCTACGGACGGGCACGGCTTTCTTT. Its translation: CATLRTGTAFF.

The rearrangement links TRBV2 to TRBJ2-7; D call uncertain. The CDR3 loop spans 13 amino acids. Germline V CDR1 and CDR2: SNHLY, FYNNEI. The V end lost 7 bases, the J end lost 0 bases, and 10 bases lay between the germline ends. CDR3 amino acids: CASIRRASYEQYF. CDR3 in DNA: TGTGCCAGCATTCGACGGGCCTCCTACGAGCAGTACTTC.

The chain links TRBV6-5 to TRBJ2-7, with TRBD1 matching 8 bases. With 7 bases clipped from V and 3 bases from J, the junction kept 11 bases outside the gene matches. The CDR3 is made up of 15 amino acids. Germline lookup yields CDR1 MNHEY and CDR2 SVGAGI. As DNA, the CDR3 is TGTGCCAGCACCTTGGACAGGGTTGGCTTCTACGAGCAGTACTTC. It translates to CASTLDRVGFYEQYF.

The V call is TRBV5-4, the J call TRBJ1-1, with D unclear. The V end was cut by 5 bases, the J end by 3 bases, with 8 bases between. This CDR3 has 12 residues. The germline CDR1 and CDR2 sequences are SGHNT and YYREEE (reference sequence). CDR3 sequence (DNA): TGTGCCAGCAGGAAATTAGACACTGAAGCTTTCTTT. Translating it yields CASRKLDTEAFF.

The gene calls are TRBV15 and TRBJ2-7; D uncertain. V gave up 5 bases and J gave up 0 bases, with 5 bases separating them. The CDR3 sequence is 12 residues long. From germline, CDR1 is LNHNV and CDR2 YYDKDF (reference sequence). The CDR3 spells CATSLNSYEQYF. The CDR3 DNA sequence: TGTGCCACCAGCCTCAACTCCTACGAGCAGTACTTC.

V is TRBV5-6 and J is TRBJ1-1; D call uncertain. The germline CDR1 and CDR2 sequences are SGHDT and YYEEEE. Trimming took off 0 bases at V and 4 bases at J, with 13 bases between the two ends. The CDR3 has 15 residues. Here the CDR3 reads CASSLARGMGTEAFF. The CDR3 DNA reads as TGTGCCAGCAGCTTGGCGCGCGGAATGGGCACTGAAGCTTTCTTT.

The chain uses TRBV5-1 and TRBJ2-1; D gene unclear. The germline V gene has CDR1 SGHRS and CDR2 YFSETQ. V lost 4 bases and J lost 8, with 10 bases in between. The CDR3 extends over 12 amino acids. Here the CDR3 reads CASSPDGYEQFF. As DNA, the CDR3 is TGCGCCAGCAGCCCGGACGGGTATGAGCAGTTCTTC.

This clone was seen more than once but under ten times. The chain is built from TRBV2 and TRBJ1-2; no clear D gene. The CDR3 consists of 12 residues. Germline V CDR1 and CDR2: SNHLY, FYNNEI. V lost 0 bases and J lost 8, with 7 bases in between. CDR3 sequence reads: CASSEAERGYTF. CDR3 bases: TGTGCCAGCAGTGAAGCGGAACGGGGCTACACCTTC.

The chain links TRBV15 to TRBJ1-5; TRBD1 matches at 7 bases. Germline loops: CDR1 LNHNV, CDR2 YYDKDF (reference sequence). This CDR3 is built from 14 residues. V lost 0 bases and J lost 9; bases outside the gene matches: 5. CDR3 protein: CATSRENRGSPQHF. CDR3 bases: TGTGCCACCAGCAGAGAAAACAGGGGTTCGCCCCAGCATTTT. Full variable domain (outside the CDR3, taken from reference TRBV15 and TRBJ1-5): DAMVIQNPRYQVTQFGKPVTLSCSQTLNHNVMYWYQQKSSQAPKLLFHYYDKDFNNEADTPDNFQSRRPNTSFCFLDIRSPGLGDTAMYLCATSRENRGSPQHFGDGTRLSIL.

The chain is built from TRBV6-5 and TRBJ1-1; D unclear. This CDR3 has 14 residues. The V gene lost 5 bases and the J gene lost 2 bases, with 12 bases spanning the gap. Germline CDR1 MNHEY, CDR2 SVGAGI. The CDR3 spells CASSPLPENTEAFF. The CDR3 coding sequence is TGTGCCAGCAGTCCTCTACCGGAAAACACTGAAGCTTTCTTT.

This clone was seen only once. Other DNA variants within this sample encode the same CDR3. The rearrangement uses TRBV5-1 and TRBJ1-1; D perhaps matches TRBD1 (6 bases). Trimming removed 4 bases at V and 1 base at J, with 11 bases between. In germline, CDR1 is SGHRS, CDR2 YFSETQ. The CDR3 loop spans 14 amino acids. The CDR3 is CASSPDRPNTEAFF. In DNA form, the CDR3 reads TGCGCCAGCAGCCCAGACAGGCCGAACACTGAAGCTTTCTTT.

The chain combines TRBV5-1 with TRBJ1-5; D is undetermined. V lost 2 bases to trimming and J lost 7 bases, with 10 bases between them. The CDR3 sequence is 13 residues long. CDR1 SGHRS and CDR2 YFSETQ come from the germline V gene. The CDR3 sequence: CASSLSGGQPQHF. CDR3 nucleotides: TGCGCCAGCAGCTTATCAGGAGGGCAGCCCCAGCATTTT.

The V and J genes are TRBV19 and TRBJ1-3; no reliable D call. The length of the CDR3 is 15 residues. Trimming stripped 3 bases from V and 0 bases from J, with 9 bases between. The germline V gene encodes CDR1 LNHDA and CDR2 SQIVND (reference sequence). CDR3 amino acids: CASSMIWISGNTIYF. The CDR3 coding sequence is TGTGCCAGTAGTATGATATGGATCTCTGGAAACACCATATATTTT. The variable domain in full, with the rest retrieved from reference TRBV19 and TRBJ1-3, is DGGITQSPKYLFRKEGQNVTLSCEQNLNHDAMYWYRQDPGQGLRLIYYSQIVNDFQKGDIAEGYSVSREKKESFPLTVTSAQKNPTAFYLCASSMIWISGNTIYFGEGSWLTVV.

This chain joins TRBV4-3 and TRBJ2-7, with a weak D call TRBD2 (6 bases). From germline, CDR1 is LGHNA and CDR2 YSLEER. The CDR3 runs 14 residues. Trimming cost V 5 bases and J 1 base, with 12 bases left between them. The CDR3 sequence is CASSYYRESYEQYF. CDR3 coding DNA: TGCGCCAGCAGCTATTATCGGGAGTCCTACGAGCAGTACTTC.